The 24 T cell receptor beta chains in this list originate from one sample, sequenced in a study of blood T cell repertoires in COVID-19. Data came from immunoSEQ multiplex PCR; TCRdb stores just in-frame clones and leaves some out. The data contain 200,000 to 300,000 clones, around 90% of them singletons. The sample consisted of PBMCs or T cells enriched from blood (not recorded which). The receptors were gathered from a man in his forties or fifties who had been exposed to COVID-19.

V and J are TRBV27 and TRBJ1-1, with a weak D call TRBD1 (5 bases). The germline V gene has CDR1 MNHEY and CDR2 SMNVEV (reference sequence). The CDR3 totals 15 residues. V lost 0 bases and J lost 1, with 9 bases in between. The CDR3, as DNA: TGTGCCAGCAGTTTATCCGTAACAGGGAACACTGAAGCTTTCTTT. Its translation is CASSLSVTGNTEAFF.

The chain links TRBV5-6 to TRBJ2-6, with D possibly matching TRBD1 (6 bases). V was clipped by 2 bases and J by 13 bases, with 19 bases between them. Germline CDR1 is SGHDT and CDR2 is YYEEEE. This CDR3 comprises 15 residues. The CDR3 DNA is TGTGCCAGCAGCTTCCGACAGGACCTGGATATGGTCCTGACTTTC. It specifies CASSFRQDLDMVLTF.

This chain joins TRBV7-8 and TRBJ2-1, with 7 bases that match TRBD1. Germline V gives CDR1 SGHVS, CDR2 FQNEAQ. The CDR3 extends over 16 amino acids. Trimming removed 4 bases from V and 0 bases from J; junction bases left unmatched: 6. The CDR3 DNA reads as TGTGCCAGCAGCTCACAGGGGCTGAGCTCCTACAATGAGCAGTTCTTC. It codes for CASSSQGLSSYNEQFF.

The chain has TRBV4-2 and TRBJ2-3; 11 positions match TRBD2. Germline V gene sequence: CDR1 LGHNA, CDR2 YNFKEQ. The V segment lost 1 base and the J segment 6 bases; nucleotides outside the gene matches: 6. The CDR3 runs 16 residues. CDR3 sequence (DNA): TGTGCCAGCAGCCAAGGCCTAGCGGGGGGTTCGGATACGCAGTATTTT. Translating it yields CASSQGLAGGSDTQYF.

The CDR3 is CASSLGRESVYEQYV. The CDR3 nucleotides are TGTGCCAGCAGTTTGGGACGGGAGTCCGTCTACGAGCAGTACGTC. J is TRBJ2-7 and V is TRBV28; D might be TRBD2 (6 bases). Germline CDR1 is MDHEN and CDR2 is SYDVKM. The length of the CDR3 is 15 residues. Trimming shortened V by 3 bases and J by 3 bases, and 15 bases separated the two germline ends.

This sequence joins TRBV7-2 and TRBJ1-1; D not certain. The CDR3 is 15 amino acids. Trimming cost V 5 bases and J 3 bases, with 16 bases left between them. CDR1 SGHTA and CDR2 FQGNSA come from the germline V gene. The CDR3 coding sequence is TGTGCCAGCAGCCCCGACACCGGTGTGGACACTGAAGCTTTCTTT. It is translated as CASSPDTGVDTEAFF. Complete variable domain (other parts from reference TRBV7-2 and TRBJ1-1): GAGVSQSPSNKVTEKGKDVELRCDPISGHTALYWYRQSLGQGLEFLIYFQGNSAPDKSGLPSDRFSAERTGGSVSTLTIQRTQQEDSAVYLCASSPDTGVDTEAFFGQGTRLTVV.

The chain joins TRBV9 to TRBJ2-2, with 7 bases that match TRBD1. Looked up from germline, CDR1 is SGDLS and CDR2 is YYNGEE. The V gene end was trimmed by 2 bases and the J gene end by 3 bases; junction bases not matched to a gene: 4. There are 15 residues in the CDR3. CDR3 loop: CASSVTGLDTGELFF. In DNA, the CDR3 is TGTGCCAGCAGCGTGACAGGGTTGGACACCGGGGAGCTGTTTTTT.

V is TRBV11-3 and J is TRBJ1-1; TRBD1 might be the D (5 bases). Per the germline V gene, CDR1 is SGHNT and CDR2 is YENEEA. V lost 5 bases, J lost 3 bases, and 13 bases lay in between. This CDR3 is built from 14 residues. The CDR3 here is CASSGLGGDTEAFF. The CDR3 DNA reads as TGTGCCAGCAGCGGGTTGGGGGGGGACACTGAAGCTTTCTTT.

V and J are TRBV5-1 and TRBJ2-7; 8 bases match TRBD1. J lost 5 bases, V lost 4 bases, and 8 bases had no gene match. Germline values: CDR1 SGHRS, CDR2 YFSETQ. The CDR3 extends over 14 amino acids. DNA of the CDR3: TGCGCCAGCAGCCCAGACAGGGGTTGGAACGAGCAGTACTTC. Amino acid sequence: CASSPDRGWNEQYF.

The table lists this clone with a few counts. V and J are TRBV21-1 and TRBJ1-3. TRBV21-1 is listed as a pseudogene. This CDR3 spans 19 amino acids. DNA for the CDR3: TGTGCCAGCAGCGGAAAGAGAGGGTTCAAGGTTGATTTGGAAAACACCATATATTTT. Amino acids: CASSGKRGFKVDLENTIYF.

This clone is termed medium-sized (0.01 to 0.1%). The V and J genes are TRBV5-1 and TRBJ1-2, with 9 nucleotides matching TRBD1. The CDR3 runs to 15 residues. Germline V gene sequence: CDR1 SGHRS, CDR2 YFSETQ. The V gene end was trimmed by 4 bases and the J gene end by 1 base; junction bases not matched to a gene: 5. CDR3: CASSEGQGRNYGYTF. The CDR3, as DNA: TGCGCCAGCAGCGAAGGACAGGGGCGTAACTATGGCTACACCTTC.

The J gene is TRBJ2-5, the V gene TRBV5-1, with TRBD2 identical over 8 bases. Germline CDR1 and CDR2: SGHRS and YFSETQ. The ends lost 2 bases at V and 0 bases at J; junction bases unmatched: 6. The CDR3 covers 16 residues. The CDR3 DNA sequence: TGCGCCAGCAGCTTTAGCGGGACACAGTACCAAGAGACCCAGTACTTC. Protein sequence: CASSFSGTQYQETQYF.

The J gene is TRBJ2-3, the V gene TRBV29-1; D uncertain. The V end lost 3 bases, the J end lost 4 bases, and 17 bases lay between the germline ends. The CDR3 runs to 15 residues. Germline V gives CDR1 SQVTM, CDR2 ANQGSEA. CDR3 bases: TGCAGCGTTGACCCCTCGGCAGGCTATTCAGATACGCAGTATTTT. This translates into CSVDPSAGYSDTQYF.

The V call is TRBV3-1 (or the pseudogene TRBV3-2), the J call TRBJ1-2; possible D gene TRBD1, 5 bases. Germline CDR1 reads LGHDT; CDR2 reads YNNKEL (reference sequence). V was shortened by 4 bases and J by 3 bases, with 12 bases between the two germline ends. The CDR3 loop spans 14 amino acids. Here the CDR3 reads CASSPGTYHYGYTF. CDR3 bases: TGTGCCAGCAGCCCTGGGACTTACCACTATGGCTACACCTTC.

The chain has TRBV5-4 and TRBJ1-4; 7 positions agree with TRBD1. V lost 2 bases and J lost 3; bases outside the gene matches: 7. This CDR3 spans 16 amino acids. CDR1 is SGHNT, CDR2 YYREEE, per germline (reference sequence). The CDR3 nucleotides read TGTGCCAGCAGCTTCGCCGACAGGGAGGCTAATGAAAAACTGTTTTTT. Residues: CASSFADREANEKLFF.

The chain couples TRBV6-5 to TRBJ1-2; 9 bases line up with TRBD1. Germline CDR1 reads MNHEY; CDR2 reads SVGAGI. Trimming removed 6 bases from V and 7 bases from J; junction bases left unmatched: 9. This CDR3 is built from 14 residues. The CDR3 bases are TGTGCCAGCAGGAAACCTACAGGGGGCGGTGGCTACACCTTC. It specifies CASRKPTGGGGYTF.

This clone was recorded only once. This chain uses TRBV21-1 with TRBJ2-7; TRBD1, the table's D call, was not compared with the DNA. TRBV21-1 is reported as a pseudogene. CDR3 length: 15 residues. The CDR3 DNA follows: TGTGCCAGCAGTACGACAGCCCCAAGCTCCTACGAGCAGTACGTC. Translation: CASSTTAPSSYEQYV.

A single count supports this clone. This chain links TRBV10-2 with TRBJ1-5; perhaps TRBD1 as D (6 bases). Germline V gene sequence: CDR1 WSHSY, CDR2 SAAADI. CDR3 length equals 16 residues. Trimming took 3 bases from V and 0 from J, leaving 12 bases between them. The CDR3 DNA reads TGCGCCAGCAGTGAAAAACAGGGAACTAGCAATCAGCCCCAGCATTTT. Translating it yields CASSEKQGTSNQPQHF.

The chain links TRBV18 to TRBJ1-3; D is ambiguous. V shed 1 base and J shed 0 bases, with 13 bases lying between them. CDR1 is KGHSH, CDR2 LQKENI, per germline. The CDR3 runs 17 residues. Here the CDR3 reads CASSPLQVRRSGNTIYF. In DNA form, the CDR3 reads TGTGCCAGCTCACCACTCCAGGTTCGCCGCTCTGGAAACACCATATATTTT. Combining the CDR3 with reference TRBV18 and TRBJ1-3 gives the whole variable domain NAGVMQNPRHLVRRRGQEARLRCSPMKGHSHVYWYRQLPEEGLKFMVYLQKENIIDESGMPKERFSAEFPKEGPSILRIQQVVRGDSAAYFCASSPLQVRRSGNTIYFGEGSWLTVV.

This clone was detected only once. The J gene is TRBJ2-5, the V gene TRBV6-2 or TRBV6-3, with TRBD2 matching over 7 bases. V shed 2 bases and J 4 bases; nucleotides not matched to a gene: 7. CDR3 size: 15 residues. Per germline, CDR1 MNHEY and CDR2 SVGEGT. CDR3 DNA sequence: TGTGCCAGCAGTTACCTTTCAGCGGGGAGAGAGACCCAGTACTTC. Translated: CASSYLSAGRETQYF.

The V gene is TRBV11-3, the J gene TRBJ2-2; TRBD1 might be the D (6 bases). The length of the CDR3 is 14 residues. The germline CDR1 and CDR2 sequences are SGHNT and YENEEA. The V end lost 3 bases, the J end lost 7 bases, and 12 bases lay between the germline ends. The CDR3 loop reads CASSFRGEGGELFF. CDR3 bases: TGTGCCAGCAGCTTCAGGGGTGAGGGCGGGGAGCTGTTTTTT.

This chain links TRBV6-5 with TRBJ1-1; weak D call: TRBD1 (6 bases). The germline gives CDR1 MNHEY, CDR2 SVGAGI. The CDR3 has 14 residues. Trimming took 5 bases from V and 6 from J, leaving 16 bases between them. The CDR3 sequence: CASSPRGSNPEAFF. The CDR3 coding sequence is TGTGCCAGCAGTCCCAGGGGCTCTAACCCTGAAGCTTTCTTT.

The chain recombines TRBV21-1 with TRBJ1-6; the table assigns TRBD1, which was not confirmed against the DNA. TRBV21-1 is tagged as a pseudogene. This CDR3 is built from 14 residues. The CDR3 nucleotides are TGTGCCAGCAGCATCCGGGACAGGGTCTCACCCCTCCACTTT. Translating gives CASSIRDRVSPLHF.

The chain links TRBV9 to TRBJ2-7; 7 bases align to TRBD2. J lost 6 bases, V lost 0 bases, and 9 bases had no gene match. Germline assignment: CDR1 SGDLS and CDR2 YYNGEE. This CDR3 contains 15 residues. DNA of the CDR3: TGTGCCAGCAGCGTAGGCCTAGCGGTACAAGGCGAGCAGTACTTC. It codes for CASSVGLAVQGEQYF. Together with reference TRBV9 and TRBJ2-7, the CDR3 gives the full variable domain: DSGVTQTPKHLITATGQRVTLRCSPRSGDLSVYWYQQSLDQGLQFLIQYYNGEERAKGNILERFSAQQFPDLHSELNLSSLELGDSALYFCASSVGLAVQGEQYFGPGTRLTVT.